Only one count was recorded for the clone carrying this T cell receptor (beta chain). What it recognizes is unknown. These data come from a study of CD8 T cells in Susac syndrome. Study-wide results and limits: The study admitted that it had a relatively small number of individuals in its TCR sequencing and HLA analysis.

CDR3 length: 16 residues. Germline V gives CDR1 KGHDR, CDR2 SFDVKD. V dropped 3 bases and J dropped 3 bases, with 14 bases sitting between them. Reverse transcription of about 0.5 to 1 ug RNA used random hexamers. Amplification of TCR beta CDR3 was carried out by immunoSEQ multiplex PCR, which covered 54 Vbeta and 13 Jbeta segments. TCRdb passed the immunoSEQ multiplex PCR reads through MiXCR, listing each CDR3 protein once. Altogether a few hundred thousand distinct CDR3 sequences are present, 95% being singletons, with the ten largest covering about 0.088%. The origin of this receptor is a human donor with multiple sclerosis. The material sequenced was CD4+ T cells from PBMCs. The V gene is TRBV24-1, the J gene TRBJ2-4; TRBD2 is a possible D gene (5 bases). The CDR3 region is CATSDRLDRDKNIQYF. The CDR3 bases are TGTGCCACCAGTGATAGACTGGACCGGGACAAAAACATTCAGTACTTC.